This T cell receptor beta chain was captured by sequencing in a study of type 1 and type 2 diabetes patients. Background on the study: A total of approximately 20,000,000 paired-end reads came from the whole study.

A word on this clonotype: Its antigen is unknown.

PCR was run on genomic DNA. Multiplex PCR with 30 forward and 13 reverse primers amplified the TCR beta CDR3. One entry per CDR3 protein, called by TCRdb with MiXCR from the multiplex PCR reads. Seen here are 270,000 or so distinct CDR3 sequences, roughly 44% observed once, and the top ten hold roughly an eighth. Findings and caveats of the study: Age and gender were not matched between study groups. Some T1D-only expanded clones might appear in more T2D or control samples.

CDR3 size: 14 residues. Germline CDR1 MNHEY, CDR2 SMNVEV (reference sequence). The ends were cut back, 9 bases at V and 7 bases at J, with 21 bases in the middle. The chain carries TRBV27 and TRBJ1-1, with D uncertain. Input material: peripheral blood mononuclear cells (PBMCs). The TCR originated in a man aged 18 to 29 with type 2 diabetes. The CDR3 loop reads CASSIDPGRLEAFF. In nucleotides, the CDR3 is TGTGCCAGTAGTATAGATCCCGGACGGCTTGAAGCTTTCTTT.